Shown below are 23 T cell receptor beta chains from a single sample sequenced in a study of cytomegalovirus exposure and HLA in healthy donors. Sequencing used immunoSEQ multiplex PCR; TCRdb keeps in-frame clones, though not all of them. The sample has 55,000 to 70,000 clones, just under 95% seen once; the top ten hold about 2.1%. Sequences were obtained from PBMCs. Receptors were obtained from a man aged 18 to 29 in good health and CMV-seronegative.

The chain links TRBV28 to TRBJ1-1; D is ambiguous. Germline V gene sequence: CDR1 MDHEN, CDR2 SYDVKM. The CDR3 length is 13 residues. V was clipped by 3 bases and J by 5 bases, with 10 bases between them. The CDR3 DNA sequence: TGTGCCAGCAGTTTCTGGTCAGCGACTGAAGCTTTCTTT. Protein product: CASSFWSATEAFF. Combining the CDR3 with reference TRBV28 and TRBJ1-1 gives the whole variable domain DVKVTQSSRYLVKRTGEKVFLECVQDMDHENMFWYRQDPGLGLRLIYFSYDVKMKEKGDIPEGYSVSREKKERFSLILESASTNQTSMYLCASSFWSATEAFFGQGTRLTVV.

The J gene is TRBJ1-5, the V gene TRBV6-6; D is unresolved. V lost 0 bases and J lost 1, with 10 bases in between. The CDR3 sequence is 16 residues long. Germline CDR1 is MNHNY and CDR2 is SVGAGI (reference sequence). The CDR3 is CASSYSKEVSNQPQHF. The CDR3 DNA follows: TGTGCCAGCAGTTACTCGAAGGAGGTCAGCAATCAGCCCCAGCATTTT.

V gene TRBV18 combines with J gene TRBJ2-7, with 9 nucleotides matching TRBD1. Germline V gene lookup returns CDR1 KGHSH and CDR2 LQKENI. Trimming took 4 bases from V and 5 from J; bases not matched to a gene: 12. The CDR3 length is 16 residues. CDR3 bases: TGTGCCAGCTCACTAGGACAGGGGCGCCCTCAACACGAGCAGTACTTC. As protein: CASSLGQGRPQHEQYF.

The chain uses TRBV30 and TRBJ2-1, with D possibly being TRBD2 (6 bases). The V gene lost 5 bases and the J gene lost 8 bases, with 13 bases spanning the gap. Germline CDR1 GTSNPN, CDR2 SVGIG (reference sequence). The length of the CDR3 is 12 residues. CDR3 in DNA: TGTGCCTGGTCGGGACTTCCGGATGAGCAGTTCTTC. Amino acids: CAWSGLPDEQFF. The full variable domain, completed using reference TRBV30 and TRBJ2-1, is SQTIHQWPATLVQPVGSPLSLECTVEGTSNPNLYWYRQAAGRGLQLLFYSVGIGQISSEVPQNLSASRPQDRQFILSSKKLLLSDSGFYLCAWSGLPDEQFFGPGTRLTVL.

A single count supports this clone. The rearrangement links TRBV6-1 to TRBJ2-7; 12 bases fit TRBD2. This CDR3 has 14 amino acids. Germline V CDR1 and CDR2: MNHNS, SASEGT. V shed 8 bases, J shed 3 bases, and the junction held 5 bases outside the gene matches. The CDR3 DNA reads as TGTGCCAGCTCCTTGACTAGCGGGAGCTACGAGCAGTACTTC. Its translation: CASSLTSGSYEQYF.

In regard to this clone: A junction end diverges from the germline sequence, so it may reflect a read error. The V gene is TRBV30, the J gene TRBJ2-3; the D gene is possibly TRBD2 (6 bases). The CDR3 loop spans 11 amino acids. CDR1 is GTSNPN, CDR2 SVGIG, per germline (reference sequence). This chain's CDR3 is CACQRTMSTDF. CDR3 bases: TGTGCCTGTCAGCGGACTATGAGCACGGATTTT.

In this sample, this clone turned up once. This sequence joins TRBV11-1 and TRBJ2-1, with 7 nucleotides matching TRBD2. The CDR3 is made up of 15 amino acids. V lost 5 bases to trimming and J lost 5 bases; unmatched junction nucleotides: 9. The germline gives CDR1 SGHAT, CDR2 FQDESV (reference sequence). The CDR3 DNA is TGTGCCAGCAGCACCCGGTTACTAGCGAACAATGAGCAGTTCTTC. It encodes CASSTRLLANNEQFF.

V and J are TRBV11-2 and TRBJ2-7; the match to TRBD2 covers 8 bases. Germline trimming cut 3 bases from V and 0 bases from J; bases unmatched to any gene: 4. The CDR3 spans 15 residues. CDR1 is SGHAT, CDR2 FQNNGV, per germline. CDR3 residues: CASSFSGTNSYEQYF. The CDR3 nucleotides are TGTGCCAGCAGCTTTAGCGGGACAAACTCCTACGAGCAGTACTTC.

The chain carries TRBV7-2 and TRBJ2-7, with D maybe TRBD2 (6 bases). The CDR3 covers 12 residues. Looked up from germline, CDR1 is SGHTA and CDR2 is FQGNSA. V was pared by 5 bases and J by 8 bases, with 13 bases between. Written as DNA, the CDR3 is TGTGCCAGCAGCCGCGACCGGGAGAAGCAGTACTTC. Amino acid sequence: CASSRDREKQYF.

The chain links TRBV4-3 to TRBJ1-1, with D tentatively TRBD1 (6 bases). Germline lookup yields CDR1 LGHNA and CDR2 YSLEER. The ends were cut back, 4 bases at V and 1 base at J, with 13 bases in the middle. This CDR3 region has 15 residues. The CDR3 sequence: CASSPSTGGNTEAFF. The CDR3, as DNA: TGCGCCAGCAGCCCTTCGACAGGAGGGAACACTGAAGCTTTCTTT.

The chain has TRBV9 and TRBJ2-3; D is perhaps TRBD2 (6 bases). The CDR3 has 14 residues. Trimming took 4 bases from V and 5 from J, leaving 14 bases between them. Per the germline V gene, CDR1 is SGDLS and CDR2 is YYNGEE. CDR3 in amino acids: CASSPPGEVDTQYF. CDR3 nucleotides: TGTGCCAGCAGCCCTCCTGGGGAGGTAGATACGCAGTATTTT. The full variable domain, completed using reference TRBV9 and TRBJ2-3, is DSGVTQTPKHLITATGQRVTLRCSPRSGDLSVYWYQQSLDQGLQFLIQYYNGEERAKGNILERFSAQQFPDLHSELNLSSLELGDSALYFCASSPPGEVDTQYFGPGTRLTVL.

The gene calls are TRBV6-1 and TRBJ1-5; 11 positions match TRBD1. CDR1 MNHNS and CDR2 SASEGT come from the germline V gene. V was pared by 6 bases and J by 7 bases, with 8 bases of the junction left unmatched. The CDR3 is 15 amino acids. The CDR3 DNA is TGTGCCAGCAGCCATCCCGGGACAGGGGGGCAGCCCCAGCATTTT. It specifies CASSHPGTGGQPQHF.

The V call is TRBV2, the J call TRBJ2-3; D may be TRBD1 (6 bases). V was shortened by 7 bases and J by 2 bases, with 16 bases between the two germline ends. This CDR3 has 15 residues. Germline CDR1 and CDR2: SNHLY and FYNNEI. The CDR3, as DNA: TGTGCCAGCACCCCAGGGGAGCGGTCCACAGATACGCAGTATTTT. Encoded protein: CASTPGERSTDTQYF. The full variable domain, with the rest looked up from reference TRBV2 and TRBJ2-3, is EPEVTQTPSHQVTQMGQEVILRCVPISNHLYFYWYRQILGQKVEFLVSFYNNEISEKSEIFDDQFSVERPDGSNFTLKIRSTKLEDSAMYFCASTPGERSTDTQYFGPGTRLTVL.

The chain couples TRBV5-4 to TRBJ2-7, with a possible D match to TRBD1 (6 bases). CDR1 is SGHNT, CDR2 YYREEE, per germline (reference sequence). Deletions cut 2 bases from V and 6 bases from J, with 6 bases between. This CDR3 region has 11 residues. The CDR3: CASSLGGEQYF. The CDR3 nucleotides are TGTGCCAGCAGCTTAGGGGGCGAGCAGTACTTC.

This chain uses TRBV29-1 with TRBJ2-5, with D unclear. This CDR3 comprises 13 residues. Trimming took 6 bases from V and 4 from J, leaving 15 bases between them. Germline V gene data show CDR1 as SQVTM and CDR2 as ANQGSEA. CDR3: CSVVVHRGETQYF. Written as DNA, the CDR3 is TGCAGCGTCGTGGTGCACCGAGGAGAGACCCAGTACTTC.

The rearrangement uses TRBV28 and TRBJ2-7; the D gene is possibly TRBD1 (6 bases). V lost 5 bases to trimming and J lost 2 bases, with 19 bases between them. The CDR3 is made up of 16 amino acids. Germline lookup yields CDR1 MDHEN and CDR2 SYDVKM. This CDR3 is CASSPSGRGHPYEQYF. The CDR3 DNA follows: TGTGCCAGCAGTCCGTCCGGCAGGGGTCATCCCTACGAGCAGTACTTC.

As to this clone: The junction departs from the called germline gene at one end, perhaps through a read error. The chain is built from TRBV27 and TRBJ2-7, with 9 bases identical to TRBD2. Germline loops: CDR1 MNHEY, CDR2 SMNVEV (reference sequence). The CDR3 extends over 15 amino acids. The CDR3 loop is CVSSPSAGGIYEQYF. The CDR3 nucleotides read TGTGTCAGCAGTCCATCAGCGGGAGGTATCTACGAGCAGTACTTC.

CDR3 in amino acids: CASSVVSGGEQFF. In DNA, the CDR3 is TGTGCCAGCAGCGTAGTTTCGGGAGGTGAGCAGTTCTTC. The V gene is TRBV9, the J gene TRBJ2-1, with 7 bases aligning to TRBD2. The CDR3 loop spans 13 amino acids. Germline assignment: CDR1 SGDLS and CDR2 YYNGEE. V trimming: 0 bases; J trimming: 9 bases; junction bases outside the gene matches: 3.

The V gene is TRBV6-5, the J gene TRBJ2-1; 11 bases agree with TRBD2. The J segment lost 3 bases and the V segment lost 6 bases, leaving 4 bases of the junction unmatched. The CDR3 consists of 15 residues. CDR1 is MNHEY, CDR2 SVGAGI, per germline. The CDR3 protein is CASRIAGGLYNEQFF. In DNA form, the CDR3 reads TGTGCCAGCAGAATAGCGGGAGGGCTCTACAATGAGCAGTTCTTC.

This sequence joins TRBV7-3 and TRBJ2-3, with 10 bases aligning to TRBD2. Germline V lookup: CDR1 SGHTA, CDR2 FQGTGA. V shed 0 bases, J shed 2 bases, and the junction held 17 bases outside the gene matches. CDR3 length: 21 residues. The CDR3 DNA is TGTGCCAGCAGCTTAACGTTGGGAACTAGCGGGAAAGCCTTAGACACAGATACGCAGTATTTT. This gives the protein CASSLTLGTSGKALDTDTQYF.

This chain uses TRBV6-5 with TRBJ2-4; weak D call: TRBD2 (6 bases). V shed 0 bases and J shed 1 base, with 7 bases lying between them. Looked up from germline, CDR1 is MNHEY and CDR2 is SVGAGI. The CDR3 has 15 residues. This CDR3 is CASSYSGGAKNIQYF. The CDR3 DNA sequence: TGTGCCAGCAGTTACTCTGGAGGGGCCAAAAACATTCAGTACTTC.

This chain joins TRBV5-6 and TRBJ2-5; 8 positions agree with TRBD2. With 3 bases clipped from V and 5 bases from J, the junction kept 6 bases outside the gene matches. Germline CDR1 reads SGHDT; CDR2 reads YYEEEE. The CDR3 consists of 14 residues. In DNA, the CDR3 is TGTGCCAGCAGCTCAGGACTAGCCGGGGAGACCCAGTACTTC. Translating gives CASSSGLAGETQYF.

The chain has TRBV11-2 and TRBJ1-2, with 7 bases that match TRBD1. Germline V gene data show CDR1 as SGHAT and CDR2 as FQNNGV. With V trimmed by 4 bases and J by 4 bases, 3 bases remained unmatched. This CDR3 is built from 13 residues. CDR3 nucleotides: TGTGCCAGCAGCTCGGGACAGCCCTATGGCTACACCTTC. Translation: CASSSGQPYGYTF.